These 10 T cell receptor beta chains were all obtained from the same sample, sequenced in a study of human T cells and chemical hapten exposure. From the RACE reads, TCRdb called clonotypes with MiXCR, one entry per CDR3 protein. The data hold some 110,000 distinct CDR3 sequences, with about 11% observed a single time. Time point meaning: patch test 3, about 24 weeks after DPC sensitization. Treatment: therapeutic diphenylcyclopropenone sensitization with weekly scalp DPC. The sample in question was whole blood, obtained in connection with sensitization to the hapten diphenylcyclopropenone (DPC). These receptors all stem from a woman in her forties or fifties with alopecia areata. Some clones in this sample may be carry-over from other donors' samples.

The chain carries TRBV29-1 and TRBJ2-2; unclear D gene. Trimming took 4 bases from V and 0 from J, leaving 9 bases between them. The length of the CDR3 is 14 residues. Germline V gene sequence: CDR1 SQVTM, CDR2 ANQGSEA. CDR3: CSVVTESNTGELFF. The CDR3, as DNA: TGCAGCGTTGTGACGGAATCGAACACCGGGGAGCTGTTTTTT.

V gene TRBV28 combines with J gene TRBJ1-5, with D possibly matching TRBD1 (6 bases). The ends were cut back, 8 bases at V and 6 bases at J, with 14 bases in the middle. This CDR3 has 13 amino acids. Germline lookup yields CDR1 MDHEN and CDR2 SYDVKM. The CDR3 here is CASARGAGQPQHF. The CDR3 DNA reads TGTGCCAGCGCTAGGGGGGCAGGTCAGCCCCAGCATTTT.

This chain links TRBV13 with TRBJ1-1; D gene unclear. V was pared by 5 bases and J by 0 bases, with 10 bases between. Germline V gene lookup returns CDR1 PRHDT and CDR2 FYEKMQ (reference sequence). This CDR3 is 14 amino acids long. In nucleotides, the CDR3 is TGTGCCAGCAGCCTATCGTTTATGAACACTGAAGCTTTCTTT. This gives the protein CASSLSFMNTEAFF.

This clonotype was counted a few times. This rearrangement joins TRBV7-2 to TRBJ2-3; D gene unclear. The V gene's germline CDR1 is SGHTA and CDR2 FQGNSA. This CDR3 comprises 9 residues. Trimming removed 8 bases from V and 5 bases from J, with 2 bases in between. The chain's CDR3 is CASGDTQYF. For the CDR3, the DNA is TGTGCCAGCGGAGATACGCAGTATTTT.

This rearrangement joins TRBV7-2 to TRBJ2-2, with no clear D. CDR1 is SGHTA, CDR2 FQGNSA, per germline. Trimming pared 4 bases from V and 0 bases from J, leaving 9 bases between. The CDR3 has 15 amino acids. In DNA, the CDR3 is TGTGCCAGCAGCTCTCGGCTGACGAACACCGGGGAGCTGTTTTTT. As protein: CASSSRLTNTGELFF.

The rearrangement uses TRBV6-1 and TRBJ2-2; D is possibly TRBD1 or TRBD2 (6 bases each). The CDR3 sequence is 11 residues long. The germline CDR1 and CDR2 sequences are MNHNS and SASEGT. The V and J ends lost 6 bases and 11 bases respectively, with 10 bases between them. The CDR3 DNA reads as TGTGCCAGCAGCGCCGGGGGCGAGCTGTTTTTT. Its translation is CASSAGGELFF.

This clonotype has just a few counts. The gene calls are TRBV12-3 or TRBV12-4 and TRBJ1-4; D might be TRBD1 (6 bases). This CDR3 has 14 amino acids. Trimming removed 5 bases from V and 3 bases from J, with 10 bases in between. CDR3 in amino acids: CASSVTGPNEKLFF. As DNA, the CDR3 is TGTGCCAGCAGTGTGACAGGCCCTAATGAAAAACTGTTTTTT.

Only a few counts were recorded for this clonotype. The CDR3 bases are TGTGCCAGCAGTCCCCTCTACCTGGACAGGGGGCTTACCAATCAGCCCCAGCATTTT. It translates to CASSPLYLDRGLTNQPQHF. The rearrangement joins TRBV28 to TRBJ1-5; 11 positions agree with TRBD1. V was pared by 5 bases and J by 3 bases, with 15 bases of the junction left unmatched. The germline gives CDR1 MDHEN, CDR2 SYDVKM. The CDR3 sequence is 19 residues long.

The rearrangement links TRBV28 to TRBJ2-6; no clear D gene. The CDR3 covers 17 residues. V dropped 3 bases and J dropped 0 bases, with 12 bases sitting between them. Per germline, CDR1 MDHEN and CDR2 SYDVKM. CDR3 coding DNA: TGTGCCAGCAGTTTTTTAAGTTCAACCTCTGGGGCCAACGTCCTGACTTTC. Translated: CASSFLSSTSGANVLTF.

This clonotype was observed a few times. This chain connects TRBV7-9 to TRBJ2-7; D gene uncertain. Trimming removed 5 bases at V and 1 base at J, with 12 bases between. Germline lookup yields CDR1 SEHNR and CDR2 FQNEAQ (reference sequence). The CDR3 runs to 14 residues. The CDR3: CASSPRQVSYEQYF. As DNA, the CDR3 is TGTGCCAGCAGCCCTCGGCAGGTTTCCTACGAGCAGTACTTC. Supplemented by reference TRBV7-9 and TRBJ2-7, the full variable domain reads DTGVSQNPRHKITKRGQNVTFRCDPISEHNRLYWYRQTLGQGPEFLTYFQNEAQLEKSRLLSDRFSAERPKGSFSTLEIQRTEQGDSAMYLCASSPRQVSYEQYFGPGTRLTVT.